A selection of T cell receptor beta chains follows, all from one sample in a study of shared T cell receptors in the human thymus. Some clones are missing from TCRdb's copy, which holds only in-frame ones; the method was immunoSEQ multiplex PCR. The table has 500,000 to 850,000 clones, about 87% seen once. The data were also submitted as part of a second study, on human thymus T cells.

The specimen was thymocytes. These receptors were taken from a boy in the first two years of life with a congenital heart defect. CDR3s include the opening cysteine and the closing phenylalanine or tryptophan. D genes are given only for firm matches. Size tells how often a clone was seen (once, few, many) or the class of an expanded clone, and some rows leave it out.

size: .; D: TRBD2; V: TRBV2; J: TRBJ2-2; CDR3: CASSEFPLIGGRAAGELFF; DNA: TGTGCCAGCAGTGAGTTCCCCCTGATAGGCGGGAGGGCCGCCGGGGAGCTGTTTTTT
size: .; D: .; V: TRBV5-4; J: TRBJ1-4; CDR3: CASSLDTVNEKLFF; DNA: TGTGCCAGCAGCCTCGACACGGTCAATGAAAAACTGTTTTTT
size: .; D: TRBD2; V: TRBV7-6; J: TRBJ2-7; CDR3: CASSLAAGAGEQYF; DNA: TGTGCCAGCAGCTTAGCGGCGGGAGCGGGCGAGCAGTACTTC
size: .; D: .; V: TRBV29-1; J: TRBJ1-1; CDR3: CSVEDTLGDSDVDTEAFF; DNA: TGCAGCGTTGAAGATACCTTAGGAGACTCCGATGTCGACACTGAAGCTTTCTTT
size: .; D: TRBD2; V: TRBV9; J: TRBJ2-1; CDR3: CASSAKEGTSGGDSYNEQFF; DNA: TGTGCCAGCAGCGCGAAGGAGGGGACTAGCGGGGGGGACTCCTACAATGAGCAGTTCTTC
size: once; D: .; V: TRBV6-6; J: TRBJ2-7; CDR3: CASSPIDHEQYF; DNA: TGTGCCAGCAGCCCTATTGATCACGAGCAGTACTTC
size: .; D: TRBD1; V: TRBV7-6; J: TRBJ1-2; CDR3: CASRDREGPFYGYTF; DNA: TGTGCCAGCAGGGACAGGGAAGGTCCCTTCTATGGCTACACCTTC
size: .; D: .; V: TRBV6-4; J: TRBJ2-3; CDR3: CASSDSDGATDTQYF; DNA: TGTGCCAGCAGTGACTCCGACGGAGCCACAGATACGCAGTATTTT
size: .; D: .; V: TRBV4-2; J: TRBJ1-4; CDR3: CASSQEWTDIVYEKLFF; DNA: TGTGCCAGCAGCCAAGAATGGACGGACATTGTCTATGAAAAACTGTTTTTT
size: .; D: TRBD1; V: TRBV15; J: TRBJ2-1; CDR3: CATSDFDRGGNNEQFF; DNA: TGTGCCACCAGCGATTTCGACAGGGGGGGTAACAATGAGCAGTTCTTC
size: .; D: .; V: TRBV6-6; J: TRBJ1-2; CDR3: CASSPVGGGYGYTF; DNA: TGTGCCAGCAGTCCCGTTGGGGGGGGGTATGGCTACACCTTC
size: .; D: TRBD1; V: TRBV27; J: TRBJ2-2; CDR3: CASSGHPWTGTANTGELFF; DNA: TGTGCCAGCAGTGGGCACCCCTGGACCGGGACAGCGAACACCGGGGAGCTGTTTTTT
size: .; D: TRBD2; V: TRBV11-2; J: TRBJ2-5; CDR3: CASRGLAGVEQETQYF; DNA: TGTGCCAGCAGGGGTCTAGCGGGAGTCGAGCAAGAGACCCAGTACTTC
size: once; D: TRBD2; V: TRBV11-2; J: TRBJ2-7; CDR3: CASSATSGDYEQYF; DNA: TGTGCCAGCAGCGCGACTAGCGGGGACTACGAGCAGTACTTC
size: once; D: .; V: TRBV5-1; J: TRBJ1-1; CDR3: CASSLSDGENTEAFF; DNA: TGCGCCAGCAGCTTGAGTGACGGGGAGAACACTGAAGCTTTCTTT
size: .; D: TRBD1; V: TRBV30; J: TRBJ1-4; CDR3: CAWRRQGNEKLFF; DNA: TGTGCCTGGAGACGACAGGGGAATGAAAAACTGTTTTTT
size: .; D: TRBD2; V: TRBV5-1; J: TRBJ2-1; CDR3: CASSLNSGRTNEQFF; DNA: TGCGCCAGCAGCTTGAATAGCGGGAGGACCAATGAGCAGTTCTTC
size: once; D: .; V: TRBV6-1; J: TRBJ1-1; CDR3: CASSIGVNTEAFF; DNA: TGTGCCAGCTCCATAGGGGTGAACACTGAAGCTTTCTTT
size: .; D: TRBD1; V: TRBV6-5; J: TRBJ2-7; CDR3: CASSYSNRGSSYEQYF; DNA: TGTGCCAGCAGTTACTCCAACAGGGGTAGCTCCTACGAGCAGTACTTC
size: .; D: .; V: TRBV20-1; J: TRBJ2-7; CDR3: CSASDEQYF; DNA: TGCAGTGCTAGCGACGAGCAGTACTTC
size: .; D: .; V: TRBV11-2; J: TRBJ2-7; CDR3: CASSLSGGGRYEQYF; DNA: TGTGCCAGCAGCTTAAGCGGCGGGGGCCGCTACGAGCAGTACTTC
size: .; D: .; V: TRBV5-1; J: TRBJ2-5; CDR3: CASSLVRGQETQYF; DNA: TGCGCCAGCAGCTTAGTCCGGGGCCAAGAGACCCAGTACTTC
size: .; D: TRBD1; V: TRBV6-5; J: TRBJ2-2; CDR3: CASRGQRPFGGELFF; DNA: TGTGCCAGCAGGGGACAGCGCCCGTTTGGCGGGGAGCTGTTTTTT
size: .; D: TRBD2; V: TRBV9; J: TRBJ2-7; CDR3: CASSPRDYPPYEQYF; DNA: TGTGCCAGCAGCCCAAGGGACTACCCCCCCTACGAGCAGTACTTC
size: .; D: .; V: TRBV5-1; J: TRBJ1-3; CDR3: CASSLVGDMSSGNTIYF; DNA: TGCGCCAGCAGCTTGGTTGGGGACATGAGCTCTGGAAACACCATATATTTT
size: .; D: TRBD1; V: TRBV7-9; J: TRBJ2-7; CDR3: CASSCETCRGSYEQYF; DNA: TGTGCCAGCAGCTGCGAGACCTGCAGGGGGTCCTACGAGCAGTACTTC
size: once; D: TRBD1; V: TRBV4-2; J: TRBJ2-1; CDR3: CASSQDSGTEVSNEQFF; DNA: TGTGCCAGCAGCCAAGATTCTGGGACAGAGGTCTCCAATGAGCAGTTCTTC
size: .; D: .; V: TRBV7-8; J: TRBJ1-1; CDR3: CASSTGTWANTEAFF; DNA: TGTGCCAGCAGTACAGGGACGTGGGCGAACACTGAAGCTTTCTTT
size: .; D: TRBD2; V: TRBV14; J: TRBJ2-7; CDR3: CASSASASGGIYEQYF; DNA: TGTGCCAGCAGCGCCAGCGCTAGCGGGGGAATCTACGAGCAGTACTTC
size: .; D: TRBD2; V: TRBV11-2; J: TRBJ2-7; CDR3: CASSLDPAGGLHEQYF; DNA: TGTGCCAGCAGCTTAGATCCAGCGGGGGGGCTCCACGAGCAGTACTTC
size: .; D: .; V: TRBV7-6; J: TRBJ2-2; CDR3: CASSFTIAGELFF; DNA: TGTGCCAGCAGCTTCACTATAGCCGGGGAGCTGTTTTTT
size: .; D: TRBD1; V: TRBV28; J: TRBJ2-1; CDR3: CASRRRDRGDNEQFF; DNA: TGTGCCAGCAGGAGACGGGACAGGGGGGACAATGAGCAGTTCTTC
size: .; D: .; V: TRBV4-2; J: TRBJ1-4; CDR3: CASSQPVGQGDEKLFF; DNA: TGTGCCAGCAGCCAGCCCGTCGGGCAAGGGGATGAAAAACTGTTTTTT
size: .; D: TRBD1; V: TRBV7-6; J: TRBJ1-2; CDR3: CASSAGQNYGYTF; DNA: TGTGCCAGCAGCGCGGGACAGAATTATGGCTACACCTTC
size: .; D: TRBD2; V: TRBV19; J: TRBJ2-1; CDR3: CASSRLAYNEQFF; DNA: TGTGCCAGTAGTCGACTAGCGTATAATGAGCAGTTCTTC
size: .; D: TRBD2; V: TRBV7-9; J: TRBJ2-1; CDR3: CASSNSRTSGRATFNEQFF; DNA: TGTGCCAGCAGCAATAGTAGAACTAGCGGGAGGGCCACGTTCAATGAGCAGTTCTTC
size: .; D: TRBD1; V: TRBV6-5; J: TRBJ2-5; CDR3: CASRHRGLETQYF; DNA: TGTGCCAGCAGACACAGGGGGCTAGAGACCCAGTACTTC
size: .; D: .; V: TRBV20-1; J: TRBJ2-2; CDR3: CSARVEGELFF; DNA: TGCAGTGCTAGAGTAGAAGGGGAGCTGTTTTTT
size: .; D: TRBD2; V: TRBV29-1; J: TRBJ2-5; CDR3: CSAKQTSGGETQYF; DNA: TGCAGCGCCAAGCAGACTAGCGGGGGTGAGACCCAGTACTTC
size: .; D: .; V: TRBV5-1; J: TRBJ2-5; CDR3: CASSLASSAVDGETQYF; DNA: TGCGCCAGCAGCTTAGCTTCGTCTGCGGTCGATGGGGAGACCCAGTACTTC
size: .; D: .; V: TRBV11-2; J: TRBJ2-7; CDR3: CASSSTISSFRPYEQYF; DNA: TGTGCCAGCAGCTCTACTATCTCTAGCTTCCGCCCCTACGAGCAGTACTTC
size: .; D: TRBD2; V: TRBV6-7; J: TRBJ2-7; CDR3: CASLTGLAGTYLEQYF; DNA: TGTGCCAGCCTTACGGGGCTAGCGGGAACTTATTTAGAGCAGTACTTC
size: once; D: TRBD2; V: TRBV4-1; J: TRBJ2-5; CDR3: CASSQGTSGGFQETQYF; DNA: TGCGCCAGCAGCCAAGGGACTAGCGGGGGGTTCCAAGAGACCCAGTACTTC
size: few; D: .; V: TRBV9; J: TRBJ1-2; CDR3: CASSVEGTQGTSSMGYTF; DNA: TGTGCCAGCAGCGTAGAGGGTACGCAGGGGACCTCTTCTATGGGCTACACCTTC
size: once; D: .; V: TRBV18; J: TRBJ2-7; CDR3: CASSPGQGGVGSPYEQYF; DNA: TGTGCCAGCTCACCAGGTCAGGGAGGAGTCGGGTCCCCCTACGAGCAGTACTTC
size: .; D: TRBD2; V: TRBV29-1; J: TRBJ2-5; CDR3: CTVGPGRGGLQETQYF; DNA: TGCACCGTCGGACCCGGCCGGGGGGGACTCCAAGAGACCCAGTACTTC